What follows describes a single T cell receptor (beta chain). The sample is drawn from a study of shared clonotypes between healthy human individuals. Positive CCR7 selection of CD45RO-negative cells yielded the naive CD8 cells, and terminally differentiated effector memory CD45RA+ cells were excluded. V gave up 11 bases and J gave up 8 bases, with 18 bases separating them. In germline, CDR1 is MDHEN, CDR2 SYDVKM. There are 13 residues in the CDR3. Assay execution proceeded at the deep level. The method was immunoSEQ multiplex PCR; TCRdb's version includes in-frame clones alone and lacks a portion of them. Among some 1,900,000 clones listed, about 95% were seen once.

Sequencing input: naive CD8+ T cells sorted from blood. The receptor was isolated from a young man in good health. The chain has TRBV28 and TRBJ1-4, with a weak D call TRBD1 (6 bases). CDR3 nucleotides: TGTGCCGCGACACAGGGCACAGGAGAAAAACTGTTTTTT. Translated: CAATQGTGEKLFF.